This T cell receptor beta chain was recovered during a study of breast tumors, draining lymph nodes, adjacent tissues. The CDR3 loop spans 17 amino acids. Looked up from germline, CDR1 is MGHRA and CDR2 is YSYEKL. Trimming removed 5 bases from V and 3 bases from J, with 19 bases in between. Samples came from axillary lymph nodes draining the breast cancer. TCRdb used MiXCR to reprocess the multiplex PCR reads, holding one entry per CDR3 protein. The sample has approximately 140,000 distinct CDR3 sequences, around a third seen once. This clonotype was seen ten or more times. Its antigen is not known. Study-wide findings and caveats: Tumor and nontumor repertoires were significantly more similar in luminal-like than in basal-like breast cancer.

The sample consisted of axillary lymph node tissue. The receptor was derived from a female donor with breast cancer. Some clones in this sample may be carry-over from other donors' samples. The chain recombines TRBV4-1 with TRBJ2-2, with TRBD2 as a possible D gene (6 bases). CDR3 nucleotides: TGCGCCAGCAGCGAAACCCAGCGGCGGGGATACACCGGGGAGCTGTTTTTT. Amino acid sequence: CASSETQRRGYTGELFF.